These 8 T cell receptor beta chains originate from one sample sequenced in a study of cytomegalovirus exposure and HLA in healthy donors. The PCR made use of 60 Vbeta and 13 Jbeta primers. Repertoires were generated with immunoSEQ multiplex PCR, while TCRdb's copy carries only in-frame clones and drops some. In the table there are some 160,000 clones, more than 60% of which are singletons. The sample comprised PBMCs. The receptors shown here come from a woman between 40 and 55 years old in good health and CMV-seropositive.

This CDR3 is CASHPWGGIDYGYTF. The CDR3 DNA sequence: TGTGCCAGTCACCCTTGGGGGGGTATCGACTATGGCTACACCTTC. J is TRBJ1-2 and V is TRBV19, with D perhaps TRBD1 (5 bases). The V end lost 8 bases, the J end lost 3 bases, and 19 bases lay between the germline ends. Germline V gene sequence: CDR1 LNHDA, CDR2 SQIVND (reference sequence). The CDR3 sequence is 15 residues long. Full variable domain (rest looked up from reference TRBV19 and TRBJ1-2): DGGITQSPKYLFRKEGQNVTLSCEQNLNHDAMYWYRQDPGQGLRLIYYSQIVNDFQKGDIAEGYSVSREKKESFPLTVTSAQKNPTAFYLCASHPWGGIDYGYTFGSGTRLTVV.

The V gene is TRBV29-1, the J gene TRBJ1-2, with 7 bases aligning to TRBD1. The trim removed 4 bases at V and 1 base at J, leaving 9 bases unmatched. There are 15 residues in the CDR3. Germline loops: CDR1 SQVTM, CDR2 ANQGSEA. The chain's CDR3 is CSVADRAPHNYGYTF. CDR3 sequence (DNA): TGCAGCGTTGCAGACAGGGCGCCCCATAACTATGGCTACACCTTC. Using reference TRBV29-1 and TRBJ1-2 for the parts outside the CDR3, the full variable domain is SAVISQKPSRDICQRGTSLTIQCQVDSQVTMMFWYRQQPGQSLTLIATANQGSEATYESGFVIDKFPISRPNLTFSTLTVSNMSPEDSSIYLCSVADRAPHNYGYTFGSGTRLTVV.

This chain's CDR3 is CASSIDGNNSPLHF. In DNA, the CDR3 is TGTGCCAGTAGTATAGACGGGAATAATTCACCCCTCCACTTT. The rearrangement uses TRBV19 and TRBJ1-6; the D is unclear. This CDR3 has 14 amino acids. CDR1 LNHDA and CDR2 SQIVND come from the germline V gene (reference sequence). Between the trimmed V and J ends, which lost 0 bases and 5 bases, there was a span of 5 bases.

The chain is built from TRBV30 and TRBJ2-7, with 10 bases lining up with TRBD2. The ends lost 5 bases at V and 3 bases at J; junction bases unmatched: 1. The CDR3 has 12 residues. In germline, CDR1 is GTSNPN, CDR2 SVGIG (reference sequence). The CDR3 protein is CAWSSGGYEQYF. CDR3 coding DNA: TGTGCCTGGTCTAGCGGGGGCTACGAGCAGTACTTC.

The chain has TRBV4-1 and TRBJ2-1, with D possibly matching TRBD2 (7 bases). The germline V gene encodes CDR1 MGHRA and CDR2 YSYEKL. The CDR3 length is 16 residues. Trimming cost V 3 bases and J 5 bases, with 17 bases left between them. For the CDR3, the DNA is TGCGCCAGCAGCCATACGTGGGGGGGCGACCACAATGAGCAGTTCTTC. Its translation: CASSHTWGGDHNEQFF.

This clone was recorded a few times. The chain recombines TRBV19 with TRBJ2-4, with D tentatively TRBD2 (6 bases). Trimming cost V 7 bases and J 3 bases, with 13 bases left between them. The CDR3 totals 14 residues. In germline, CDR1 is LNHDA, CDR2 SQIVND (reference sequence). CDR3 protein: CASKDAGLKNIQYF. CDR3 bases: TGTGCCAGTAAAGACGCGGGACTCAAAAACATTCAGTACTTC.

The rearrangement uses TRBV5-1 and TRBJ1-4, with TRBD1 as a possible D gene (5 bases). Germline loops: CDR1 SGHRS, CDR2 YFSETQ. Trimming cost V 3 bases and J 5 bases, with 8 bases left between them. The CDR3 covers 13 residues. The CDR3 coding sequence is TGCGCCAGCAGCTACAGACAGAATGAAAAACTGTTTTTT. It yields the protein CASSYRQNEKLFF.

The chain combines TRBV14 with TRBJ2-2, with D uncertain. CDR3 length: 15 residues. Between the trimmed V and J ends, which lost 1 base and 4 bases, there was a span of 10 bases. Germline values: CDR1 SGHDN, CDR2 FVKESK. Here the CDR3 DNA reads TGTGCCAGCAGCCAAGTCGGGTCGGTCACCGGGGAGCTGTTTTTT. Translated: CASSQVGSVTGELFF.